This entry lists 21 T cell receptor beta chains sequenced from one sample in a study of T cell repertoires in cytomegalovirus infection. Each CDR3 protein gets one entry after TCRdb re-called the reads with MiXCR. In the table there are some 150,000 distinct CDR3 sequences, roughly 6% of which are singletons. Sequencing was done on a sample of PBMCs. Every receptor here comes from a human donor in good health (CMV status not recorded). Some clones in this sample may be carry-over from other donors' samples.

The genes are TRBV6-4 and TRBJ2-1; D may match TRBD1 or TRBD2 (6 bases each). The V gene's germline CDR1 is MRHNA and CDR2 SNTAGT. V was pared by 0 bases and J by 5 bases, with 17 bases between. The length of the CDR3 is 17 residues. CDR3 amino acids: CASSDSGGLGKDNEQFF. CDR3 coding DNA: TGTGCCAGCAGTGACTCAGGGGGGCTAGGGAAGGACAATGAGCAGTTCTTC.

This clonotype was seen a few times. The J gene is TRBJ1-6, the V gene TRBV13, with TRBD1 matching 11 bases. Germline trimming cut 3 bases from V and 5 bases from J; bases unmatched to any gene: 9. Germline CDR1 PRHDT, CDR2 FYEKMQ (reference sequence). CDR3 length: 18 amino acids. CDR3 bases: TGTGCCAGCAGCTTCAGGACAGGGGGCGTTTTGGATAATTCACCCCTCCACTTT. Protein: CASSFRTGGVLDNSPLHF.

This clonotype was found many times. This rearrangement joins TRBV6-1 to TRBJ2-1; 14 bases agree with TRBD2. In germline, CDR1 is MNHNS, CDR2 SASEGT. Unmatched junction bases numbered 7, after V lost 3 bases and J lost 6 bases. The CDR3 runs to 17 residues. The CDR3 bases are TGTGCCAGCAGTGACCGGACTAGCGGGGGGCTTCGCAATGAGCAGTTCTTC. This codes for CASSDRTSGGLRNEQFF.

The chain recombines TRBV20-1 with TRBJ2-7; 8 bases match TRBD2. This CDR3 is 16 amino acids long. In germline, CDR1 is DFQATT, CDR2 SNEGSKA (reference sequence). J was trimmed by 6 bases and V by 0 bases; bases with no gene match: 13. The CDR3 coding sequence is TGCAGTGCTAGAGATTTACGGGCAGCGGGGGCAGGCGAGCAGTACTTC. Translating it yields CSARDLRAAGAGEQYF.

This clonotype was detected ten times or more. This chain uses TRBV11-1 with TRBJ2-7; TRBD2 is a possible D gene (6 bases). V lost 3 bases to trimming and J lost 4 bases, with 16 bases between them. CDR3 size: 15 residues. CDR1 SGHAT and CDR2 FQDESV come from the germline V gene (reference sequence). CDR3 bases: TGTGCCAGCAGCTTCAGCCGGGACGGGAGTTACGAGCAGTACTTC. It codes for CASSFSRDGSYEQYF.

This clonotype was counted only a few times. This chain connects TRBV13 to TRBJ2-3; tentative D call: TRBD2 (7 bases). CDR1 is PRHDT and CDR2 is FYEKMQ in the germline V gene (reference sequence). V dropped 2 bases and J dropped 5 bases, with 17 bases sitting between them. This CDR3 is built from 16 residues. In nucleotides, the CDR3 is TGTGCCAGCAGCTTAATGAGGGGGGGCCGGGGAGATACGCAGTATTTT. Residues: CASSLMRGGRGDTQYF.

The table lists this clonotype with many counts. This rearrangement joins TRBV7-6 to TRBJ1-2, with unresolved D. With 5 bases removed from V and 0 bases from J, the gap between germline ends came to 13 bases. The CDR3 consists of 15 residues. Per germline, CDR1 SGHVS and CDR2 FNYEAQ. CDR3 sequence reads: CASSPLIGANYGYTF. The CDR3 DNA is TGTGCCAGCAGCCCGCTGATTGGAGCTAACTATGGCTACACCTTC.

This clonotype was found many times. One junction end does not reproduce the germline sequence, and a read error may be involved. J is TRBJ1-4 and V is TRBV12-3 or TRBV12-4; perhaps TRBD1 as D (5 bases). This CDR3 contains 12 residues. The CDR3 protein is CASSPSSGGAIF. The CDR3 DNA sequence: TGTGCCAGCAGCCCTTCGAGTGGCGGGGCGATATTT.

This clonotype was counted only a few times. The V gene is TRBV19, the J gene TRBJ2-1; D is perhaps TRBD2 (6 bases). The germline V gene encodes CDR1 LNHDA and CDR2 SQIVND (reference sequence). This CDR3 region has 15 residues. Trimming took 3 bases from V and 5 from J, leaving 14 bases between them. As DNA, the CDR3 is TGTGCCAGTAGTATTGGAGGGTTTCTGGACAATGAGCAGTTCTTC. This translates into CASSIGGFLDNEQFF.

This clonotype was counted ten times or more. V is TRBV6-1 and J is TRBJ2-1; a possible D gene is TRBD2 (5 bases). Germline values: CDR1 MNHNS, CDR2 SASEGT. The CDR3 is made up of 13 amino acids. Trimming pared 2 bases from V and 10 bases from J, leaving 12 bases between. In DNA, the CDR3 is TGTGCCAGCAGTGAAACTAGTGTCCGCGAGCAGTTCTTC. Translating it yields CASSETSVREQFF.

This clonotype was counted ten times or more. This chain connects TRBV7-2 to TRBJ1-1; possible D gene TRBD1, 6 bases. Looked up from germline, CDR1 is SGHTA and CDR2 is FQGNSA. CDR3 length equals 13 residues. Deletions cut 6 bases from V and 7 bases from J, with 15 bases between. CDR3 region: CASSMDRALEAFF. In DNA, the CDR3 is TGTGCCAGCAGTATGGACAGAGCGCTTGAAGCTTTCTTT.

This clonotype was found many times. V is TRBV7-3 and J is TRBJ2-1; D not resolved. Per germline, CDR1 SGHTA and CDR2 FQGTGA. Deletions cut 0 bases from V and 12 bases from J, with 6 bases between. This CDR3 is 11 amino acids long. The CDR3 reads CASSLTHAQFF. In DNA form, the CDR3 reads TGTGCCAGCAGCTTAACTCATGCGCAGTTCTTC.

This clonotype was seen many times. The rearrangement uses TRBV11-2 and TRBJ2-2; D gene ambiguous. V was trimmed by 5 bases and J by 6 bases, leaving 13 bases between them. The germline V gene encodes CDR1 SGHAT and CDR2 FQNNGV. CDR3 length: 14 amino acids. CDR3: CASSGPVGAGELFF. The CDR3 coding sequence is TGTGCCAGCAGCGGACCAGTGGGCGCCGGGGAGCTGTTTTTT.

This clonotype was observed at least ten times. V and J are TRBV6-1 and TRBJ1-6; no reliable D call. V shed 6 bases and J shed 8 bases, with 11 bases lying between them. Per the germline V gene, CDR1 is MNHNS and CDR2 is SASEGT. This CDR3 has 13 residues. CDR3 coding DNA: TGTGCCAGCAGGCAGGACCGAGATTCACCCCTCCACTTT. The encoded protein is CASRQDRDSPLHF.

This sequence joins TRBV18 and TRBJ1-5, with D possibly being TRBD1 (6 bases). V lost 2 bases, J lost 6 bases, and 14 bases lay in between. The germline CDR1 and CDR2 sequences are KGHSH and LQKENI. The CDR3 loop spans 15 amino acids. As DNA, the CDR3 is TGTGCCAGCTCACCAACACAGGGAGGACGTCAGCCCCAGCATTTT. This translates into CASSPTQGGRQPQHF.

This clonotype appeared many times. This chain uses TRBV28 with TRBJ2-2; D call uncertain. The V and J ends lost 6 bases and 5 bases respectively, with 13 bases between them. CDR3 length: 14 residues. CDR1 MDHEN and CDR2 SYDVKM come from the germline V gene. The CDR3: CASSHAARTGELFF. For the CDR3, the DNA is TGTGCCAGCAGCCATGCGGCGAGAACCGGGGAGCTGTTTTTT.

This clonotype was recorded many times. The chain recombines TRBV7-8 with TRBJ1-1, with D unresolved. The CDR3 is 16 residues long. Germline CDR1 is SGHVS and CDR2 is FQNEAQ. The V gene lost 0 bases and the J gene lost 1 base, with 12 bases spanning the gap. The CDR3 nucleotides are TGTGCCAGCAGCTTAGCGCTAGCAGGCGAGAACACTGAAGCTTTCTTT. Its translation is CASSLALAGENTEAFF.

This clonotype turned up a few times. The rearrangement links TRBV23-1 to TRBJ2-7; D call uncertain. TRBV23-1 falls under the ORF class, with uncertain function. V was clipped by 3 bases and J by 0 bases, with 9 bases between them. The CDR3 loop spans 14 amino acids. In DNA form, the CDR3 reads TGCGCCAGCAGTCATAACAAGAGCTCCTACGAGCAGTACTTC. It encodes CASSHNKSSYEQYF.

This clonotype was observed a handful of times. The chain is built from TRBV6-6 and TRBJ2-2; D is undetermined. The CDR3 runs 14 residues. CDR1 MNHNY and CDR2 SVGAGI come from the germline V gene (reference sequence). With 2 bases removed from V and 5 bases from J, the gap between germline ends came to 9 bases. The CDR3 region is CASSYDRSTGELFF. Here the CDR3 DNA reads TGTGCCAGCAGTTACGATCGGAGTACCGGGGAGCTGTTTTTT.

This clonotype was counted many times. This sequence joins TRBV10-3 and TRBJ2-2, with 9 bases fitting TRBD1. Germline V CDR1 and CDR2: ENHRY, SYGVKD. The CDR3 sequence is 15 residues long. V was pared by 2 bases and J by 7 bases, with 5 bases of the junction left unmatched. The CDR3 region has the DNA TGTGCCATCAGTGAGGGACAGGGGACGAGCGGGGAGCTGTTTTTT. This gives the protein CAISEGQGTSGELFF.

The table lists this clonotype with many counts. The V and J genes are TRBV11-2 and TRBJ1-2, with TRBD1 identical over 7 bases. Per germline, CDR1 SGHAT and CDR2 FQNNGV. After removal of 5 bases from V and 8 bases from J, the junction contained 5 bases not matched to a gene. This CDR3 has 12 residues. In DNA, the CDR3 is TGTGCCAGCAGCCGCCAGGGGGGAGGCTACACCTTC. Amino acid sequence: CASSRQGGGYTF.